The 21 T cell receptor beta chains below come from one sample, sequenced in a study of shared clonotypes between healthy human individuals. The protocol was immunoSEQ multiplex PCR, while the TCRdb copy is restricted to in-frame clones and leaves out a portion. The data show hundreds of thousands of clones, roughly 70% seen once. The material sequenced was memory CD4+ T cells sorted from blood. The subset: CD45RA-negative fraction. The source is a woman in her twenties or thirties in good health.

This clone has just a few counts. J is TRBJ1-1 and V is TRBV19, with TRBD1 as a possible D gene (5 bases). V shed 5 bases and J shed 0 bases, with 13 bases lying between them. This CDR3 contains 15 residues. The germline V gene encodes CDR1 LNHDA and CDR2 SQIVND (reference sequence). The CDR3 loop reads CASSWGSGVNTEAFF. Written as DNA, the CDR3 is TGTGCCAGTAGTTGGGGGAGCGGTGTGAACACTGAAGCTTTCTTT.

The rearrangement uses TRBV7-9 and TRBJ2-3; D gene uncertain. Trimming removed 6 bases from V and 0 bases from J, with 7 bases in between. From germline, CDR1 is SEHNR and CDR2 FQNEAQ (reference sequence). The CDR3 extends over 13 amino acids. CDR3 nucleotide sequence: TGTGCCAGCAGACGCCCGAGCACAGATACGCAGTATTTT. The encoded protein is CASRRPSTDTQYF.

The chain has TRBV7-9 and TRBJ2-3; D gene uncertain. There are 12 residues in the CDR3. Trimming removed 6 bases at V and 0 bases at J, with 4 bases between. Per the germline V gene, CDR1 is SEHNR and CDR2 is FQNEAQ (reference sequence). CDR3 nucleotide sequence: TGTGCCAGCAGAGGAAGCACAGATACGCAGTATTTT. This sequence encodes CASRGSTDTQYF.

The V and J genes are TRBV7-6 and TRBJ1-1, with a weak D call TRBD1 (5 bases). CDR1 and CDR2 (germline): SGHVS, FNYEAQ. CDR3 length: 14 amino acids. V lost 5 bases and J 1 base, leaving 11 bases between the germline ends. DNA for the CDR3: TGTGCCAGCAGCCGGGACTGGACGAACACTGAAGCTTTCTTT. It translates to CASSRDWTNTEAFF. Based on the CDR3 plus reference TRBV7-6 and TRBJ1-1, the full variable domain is GAGVSQSPRYKVTKRGQDVALRCDPISGHVSLYWYRQALGQGPEFLTYFNYEAQQDKSGLPNDRFSAERPEGSISTLTIQRTEQRDSAMYRCASSRDWTNTEAFFGQGTRLTVV.

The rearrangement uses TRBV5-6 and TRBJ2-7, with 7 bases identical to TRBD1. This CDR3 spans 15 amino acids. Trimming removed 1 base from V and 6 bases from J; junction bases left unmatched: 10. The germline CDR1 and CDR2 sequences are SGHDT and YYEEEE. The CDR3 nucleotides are TGTGCCAGCAGCTTGCGGAGACAGGGATCGGCCGAGCAGTACTTC. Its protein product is CASSLRRQGSAEQYF.

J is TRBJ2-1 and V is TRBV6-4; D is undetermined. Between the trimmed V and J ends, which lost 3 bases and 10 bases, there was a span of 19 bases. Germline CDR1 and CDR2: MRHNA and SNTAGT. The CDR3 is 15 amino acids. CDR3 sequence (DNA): TGTGCCAGCAGTGATAGGGTATCAGGCCTTGCGGAGCAGTTCTTC. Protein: CASSDRVSGLAEQFF.

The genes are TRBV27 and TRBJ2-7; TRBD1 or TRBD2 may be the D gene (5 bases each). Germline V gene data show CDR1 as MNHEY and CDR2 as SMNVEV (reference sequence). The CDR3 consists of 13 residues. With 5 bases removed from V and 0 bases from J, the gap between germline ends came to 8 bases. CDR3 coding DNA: TGTGCCAGCAGTCTGGGGACCTCCTACGAGCAGTACTTC. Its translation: CASSLGTSYEQYF.

The CDR3 DNA sequence: TGTGCCAGCAGCGTAGATGGAAGGGTGGGCGCAAGCTCCTACGAGCAGTACTTC. It codes for CASSVDGRVGASSYEQYF. V and J are TRBV9 and TRBJ2-7, with D uncertain. The CDR3 is made up of 18 amino acids. The V end lost 0 bases, the J end lost 0 bases, and 19 bases lay between the germline ends. The germline gives CDR1 SGDLS, CDR2 YYNGEE. The entire variable domain, with the rest obtained from reference TRBV9 and TRBJ2-7, is as follows: DSGVTQTPKHLITATGQRVTLRCSPRSGDLSVYWYQQSLDQGLQFLIQYYNGEERAKGNILERFSAQQFPDLHSELNLSSLELGDSALYFCASSVDGRVGASSYEQYFGPGTRLTVT.

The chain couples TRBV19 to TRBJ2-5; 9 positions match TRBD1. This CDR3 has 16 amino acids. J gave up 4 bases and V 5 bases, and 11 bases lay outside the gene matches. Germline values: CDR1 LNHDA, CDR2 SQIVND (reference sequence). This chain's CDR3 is CASSYTIGTGRETQYF. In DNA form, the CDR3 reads TGTGCCAGTAGTTATACCATCGGGACAGGGAGAGAGACCCAGTACTTC.

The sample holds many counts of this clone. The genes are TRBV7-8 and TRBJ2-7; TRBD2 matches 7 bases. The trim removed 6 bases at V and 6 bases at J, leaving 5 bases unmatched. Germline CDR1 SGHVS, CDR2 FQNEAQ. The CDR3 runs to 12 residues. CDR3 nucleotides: TGTGCCAGCAGTCCCTGGGGGGGCGAGCAGTACTTC. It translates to CASSPWGGEQYF.

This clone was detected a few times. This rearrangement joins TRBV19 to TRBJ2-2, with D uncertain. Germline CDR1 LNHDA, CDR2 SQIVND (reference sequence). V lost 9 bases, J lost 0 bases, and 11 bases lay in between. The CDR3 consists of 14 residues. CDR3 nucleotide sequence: TGTGCCAGCTCCGCAAGGGCGAACACCGGGGAGCTGTTTTTT. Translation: CASSARANTGELFF.

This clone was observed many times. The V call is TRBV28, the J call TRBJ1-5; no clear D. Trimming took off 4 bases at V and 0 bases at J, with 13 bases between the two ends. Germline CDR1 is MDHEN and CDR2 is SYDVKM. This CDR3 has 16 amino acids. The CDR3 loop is CASSSSATFSNQPQHF. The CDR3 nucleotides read TGTGCCAGCAGTTCCTCAGCGACCTTTAGCAATCAGCCCCAGCATTTT.

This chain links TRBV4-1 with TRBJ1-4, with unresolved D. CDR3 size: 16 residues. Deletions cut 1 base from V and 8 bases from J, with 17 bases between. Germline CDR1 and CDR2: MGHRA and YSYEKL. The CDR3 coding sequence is TGCGCCAGCAGCCAAGGTACCACCCCCATAGGCGAAAAACTGTTTTTT. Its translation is CASSQGTTPIGEKLFF.

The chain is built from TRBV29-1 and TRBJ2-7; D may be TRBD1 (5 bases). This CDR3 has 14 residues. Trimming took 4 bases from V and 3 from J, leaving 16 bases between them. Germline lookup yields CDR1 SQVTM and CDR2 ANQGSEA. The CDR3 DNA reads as TGCAGCGTTGGCACCCAGGACAAGTACTACGAGCAGTACTTC. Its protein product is CSVGTQDKYYEQYF.

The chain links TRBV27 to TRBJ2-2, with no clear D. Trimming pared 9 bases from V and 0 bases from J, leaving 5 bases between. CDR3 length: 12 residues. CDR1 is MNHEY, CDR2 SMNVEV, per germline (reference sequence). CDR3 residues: CARIANTGELFF. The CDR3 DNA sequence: TGTGCCAGAATCGCGAACACCGGGGAGCTGTTTTTT.

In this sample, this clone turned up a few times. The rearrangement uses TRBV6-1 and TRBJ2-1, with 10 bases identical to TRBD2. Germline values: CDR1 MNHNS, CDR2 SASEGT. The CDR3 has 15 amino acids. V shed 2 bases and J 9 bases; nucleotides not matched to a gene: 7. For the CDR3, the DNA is TGTGCCAGCAGTGAATGGCTAGCGGGAGAGGGTGAGCAGTTCTTC. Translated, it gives CASSEWLAGEGEQFF.

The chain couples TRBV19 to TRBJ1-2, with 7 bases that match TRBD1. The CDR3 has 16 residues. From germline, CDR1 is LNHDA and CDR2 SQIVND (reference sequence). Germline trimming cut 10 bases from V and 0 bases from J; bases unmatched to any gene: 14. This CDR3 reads CATTLGTDSTNYGYTF. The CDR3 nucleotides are TGTGCCACAACCTTGGGGACAGACTCGACTAACTATGGCTACACCTTC.

The CDR3 sequence is CASSMGQHGYEQYF. CDR3 coding DNA: TGTGCCAGCAGCATGGGACAGCACGGTTACGAGCAGTACTTC. This chain connects TRBV6-5 to TRBJ2-7; 7 bases map to TRBD1. V lost 6 bases, J lost 4 bases, and 9 bases stayed unmatched. Germline CDR1 MNHEY, CDR2 SVGAGI. This CDR3 region has 14 residues.

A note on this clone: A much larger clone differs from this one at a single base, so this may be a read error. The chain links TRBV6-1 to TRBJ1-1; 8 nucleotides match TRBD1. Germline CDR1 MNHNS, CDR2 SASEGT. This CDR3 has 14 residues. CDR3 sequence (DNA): TGTGCCGGCAGGAAGGACAGGGCGAACACTGAAGCTTTCTTT. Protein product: CAGRKDRANTEAFF.

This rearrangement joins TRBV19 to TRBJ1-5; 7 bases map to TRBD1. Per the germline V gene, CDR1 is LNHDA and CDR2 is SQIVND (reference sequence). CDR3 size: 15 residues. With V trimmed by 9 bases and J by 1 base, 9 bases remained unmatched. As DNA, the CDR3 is TGTGCCAGCAGACAGGGACCTTTGAGCAATCAGCCCCAGCATTTT. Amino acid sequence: CASRQGPLSNQPQHF. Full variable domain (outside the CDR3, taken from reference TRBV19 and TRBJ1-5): DGGITQSPKYLFRKEGQNVTLSCEQNLNHDAMYWYRQDPGQGLRLIYYSQIVNDFQKGDIAEGYSVSREKKESFPLTVTSAQKNPTAFYLCASRQGPLSNQPQHFGDGTRLSIL.

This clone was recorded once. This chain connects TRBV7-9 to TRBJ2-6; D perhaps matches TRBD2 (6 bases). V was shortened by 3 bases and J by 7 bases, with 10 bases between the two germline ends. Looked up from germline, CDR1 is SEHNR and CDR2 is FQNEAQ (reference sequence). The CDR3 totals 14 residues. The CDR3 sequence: CASSFVRGANVLTF. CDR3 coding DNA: TGTGCCAGCAGCTTTGTGCGGGGCGCCAACGTCCTGACTTTC. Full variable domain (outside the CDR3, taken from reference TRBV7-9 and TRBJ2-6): DTGVSQNPRHKITKRGQNVTFRCDPISEHNRLYWYRQTLGQGPEFLTYFQNEAQLEKSRLLSDRFSAERPKGSFSTLEIQRTEQGDSAMYLCASSFVRGANVLTFGAGSRLTVL.